A selection of T cell receptor beta chains follows, all from one sample in a study of technical replicates of blood from several donors. Some clones are missing from TCRdb's copy, which holds only in-frame ones; the method was immunoSEQ multiplex PCR. This table holds tens of thousands of clones, 98% found once. Sequenced material: T cells isolated from PBMCs. The receptors here all came from a human donor in good health. CDR3s include the opening cysteine and the closing phenylalanine or tryptophan. D genes are given only for firm matches. Only part of the rows carry a size: once, few, many, or a class if the clone is expanded.

size	length	J	D	V	CDR3	DNA
-	13	TRBJ2-5	-	TRBV19	CASRPGHQETQYF	TGTGCCAGTAGACCGGGACACCAGGAGACCCAGTACTTC
-	14	TRBJ2-3	TRBD1	TRBV19	CASSGWQGADTQYF	TGTGCCAGTAGTGGATGGCAGGGGGCAGATACGCAGTATTTT
-	14	TRBJ2-1	-	TRBV6-5	CASSYLQGYNEQFF	TGTGCCAGCAGTTACCTCCAGGGATACAATGAGCAGTTCTTC
-	16	TRBJ1-6	-	TRBV6-5	CASSYSTEPYNSPLHF	TGTGCCAGCAGTTACTCTACAGAACCCTATAATTCACCCCTCCACTTT
-	14	TRBJ1-6	-	TRBV5-1	CASSQDTGVSPLHF	TGCGCCAGCAGTCAGGACACGGGTGTTTCACCCCTCCACTTT
-	14	TRBJ2-6	-	TRBV6-5	CASVGQPGANVLTF	TGTGCCAGCGTAGGACAGCCTGGGGCCAACGTCCTGACTTTC
-	13	TRBJ2-7	-	TRBV28	CASSLGSSYEQYF	TGTGCCAGCAGTCTCGGGTCTTCCTACGAGCAGTACTTC
-	12	TRBJ2-7	TRBD2	TRBV6-5	CASSGGSYEQYF	TGTGCCAGCAGCGGGGGGTCCTACGAGCAGTACTTC
-	17	TRBJ2-4	TRBD2	TRBV27	CASSLTLAGGLGNIQYF	TGTGCCAGCAGTTTAACGCTAGCGGGAGGGCTGGGAAACATTCAGTACTTC
-	14	TRBJ1-5	TRBD1	TRBV10-2	CASTGQGFTQPQHF	TGCGCCAGCACGGGACAGGGGTTTACTCAGCCCCAGCATTTT
-	12	TRBJ1-2	-	TRBV4-1	CASSQVGAGYTF	TGCGCCAGCAGCCAAGTTGGGGCGGGCTACACCTTC
-	15	TRBJ2-7	-	TRBV19	CASSIDQLEGYEQYF	TGTGCCAGTAGTATAGATCAACTTGAGGGCTACGAGCAGTACTTC
-	15	TRBJ2-7	TRBD1	TRBV2	CASRGWTGGASEQYF	TGTGCCAGCAGGGGGTGGACAGGGGGCGCATCCGAGCAGTACTTC
-	13	TRBJ1-1	TRBD1	TRBV10-3	CAIRLDRGTEAFF	TGTGCCATCAGGCTAGACAGGGGAACTGAAGCTTTCTTT
-	15	TRBJ2-1	-	TRBV10-3	CAISEPERNGGEQFF	TGTGCCATCAGTGAGCCTGAACGAAATGGAGGGGAGCAGTTCTTC
-	15	TRBJ2-7	TRBD2	TRBV18	CASSPESGGRVEQYF	TGTGCCAGCTCACCAGAGAGCGGGGGGCGCGTCGAGCAGTACTTC
-	14	TRBJ2-1	TRBD2	TRBV4-1	CARKTSCGVNEQFF	TGCGCCAGAAAGACTAGCTGCGGGGTCAATGAGCAGTTCTTC
-	17	TRBJ2-7	TRBD2	TRBV5-3	CARSLRDSGIRTYEQYF	TGTGCCAGAAGCCTGCGGGATAGCGGGATTAGGACCTACGAGCAGTACTTC
-	13	TRBJ2-7	-	TRBV7-9	CASSLGERTIQYF	TGTGCCAGCAGCTTAGGGGAACGGACTATTCAGTACTTC
-	14	TRBJ2-1	TRBD1	TRBV5-6	CASTPGQAWYEQFF	TGTGCCAGCACCCCGGGACAGGCTTGGTATGAGCAGTTCTTC
-	14	TRBJ2-3	-	TRBV6-6	CASSYPGNTDTQYF	TGTGCCAGCAGTTACCCGGGGAACACAGATACGCAGTATTTT
-	17	TRBJ1-5	-	TRBV28	CASSLITPDSSNQPQHF	TGTGCCAGCAGTTTAATAACTCCGGACAGTAGCAATCAGCCCCAGCATTTT
-	15	TRBJ2-6	-	TRBV29-1	CSVESTAGVANVLTF	TGCAGCGTTGAGAGTACGGCAGGGGTGGCCAACGTCCTGACTTTC
-	14	TRBJ2-1	TRBD2	TRBV25-1	CASSAGGAYNEQFF	TGTGCCAGCAGTGCGGGGGGGGCCTACAATGAGCAGTTCTTC
-	13	TRBJ1-2	-	TRBV7-9	CASSLDPDYGYTF	TGTGCCAGCAGCTTAGATCCAGACTATGGCTACACCTTC
once	13	TRBJ2-7	TRBD2	TRBV5-6	CASSGTSGYEQYF	TGTGCCAGCAGCGGGACTAGCGGTTACGAGCAGTACTTC
-	14	TRBJ2-5	-	TRBV6-1	CASSEGGRWKTQYF	TGTGCCAGCAGTGAAGGGGGGAGGTGGAAGACCCAGTACTTC
-	15	TRBJ2-7	TRBD1	TRBV4-1	CASSPGTGQRYEQYF	TGCGCCAGCAGCCCTGGGACAGGGCAACGATACGAGCAGTACTTC
-	12	TRBJ2-7	-	TRBV29-1	CSVGRGSYEQYF	TGCAGCGTTGGAAGAGGGTCCTACGAGCAGTACTTC
-	15	TRBJ2-3	TRBD2	TRBV7-6	CASSQDGLATDTQYF	TGTGCCAGCAGCCAGGATGGACTAGCCACAGATACGCAGTATTTT
-	12	TRBJ1-2	-	TRBV6-1	CASRMDFYGYTF	TGTGCCAGCAGGATGGACTTTTATGGCTACACCTTC
-	17	TRBJ1-5	TRBD1	TRBV4-1	CASSRIRGRKGNQPQHF	TGCGCCAGCAGCCGTATCAGGGGGCGCAAGGGCAATCAGCCCCAGCATTTT
-	13	TRBJ2-7	TRBD1	TRBV6-1	CASTGTGESEQYF	TGTGCCAGCACCGGGACAGGGGAGAGCGAGCAGTACTTC
-	16	TRBJ2-3	TRBD1	TRBV9	CASSAADRVETDTQYF	TGTGCCAGCAGCGCCGCAGACAGGGTCGAAACAGATACGCAGTATTTT
-	14	TRBJ2-5	-	TRBV27	CASSSIDSQETQYF	TGTGCCAGCAGTTCGATCGACAGCCAAGAGACCCAGTACTTC
once	15	TRBJ2-3	-	TRBV9	CASSVTGGHTDTQYF	TGTGCCAGCAGCGTTACGGGGGGACACACAGATACGCAGTATTTT